This T cell receptor (beta chain) is from a study of shared clonotypes between healthy human individuals. Overall study context: Three plates each covered CD4 naive and memory; CD8 naive two, CD8 memory one.

Study observations and caveats: A handful of donors had around 5% of their naive CD4 clonotypes in common. Lower generation probabilities were found for non-shared clonotypes than for those shared by all four donors.

The germline gives CDR1 LNHDA, CDR2 SQIVND (reference sequence). Trimming shortened V by 9 bases and J by 5 bases, and 11 bases separated the two germline ends. This CDR3 contains 12 residues. Sequencing was performed with immunoSEQ multiplex PCR; in TCRdb, only in-frame clones are kept and a portion is missing. The sample has more than 2,000,000 clones, 93% seen once. In the CD4+ fraction, cells were divided into CD45RA+ naive and CD45RA-negative memory subsets. Comment on this clone: What it binds is not known.

The origin of this receptor is a young man in good health. Some clones in this sample may be carry-over from other donors' samples. This chain links TRBV19 with TRBJ1-5; no clear D gene. Source material: naive CD4+ T cells from PBMCs. The sample's subset: CD45RA+ positively selected. DNA of the CDR3: TGTGCCAGCGGGTGGTACTATCAGCCCCAGCATTTT. Translation: CASGWYYQPQHF.